Presented here are 10 T cell receptor beta chains from one specimen sequenced in a study of CD8 T cells in ankylosing spondylitis (dated by TCRdb to the late 2010s). Library prep was done by 5' RACE. TCRdb records Illumina HiSeq 2500 as the sequencer. The raw public data were reprocessed by TCRdb itself: fastp quality trimming at Q25, MiXCR clonotype calling, in-frame beta chains only. Merged by CDR3 protein, the rows form single entries marked with the most common genes and DNA. Recorded for this sample are more than 150,000 distinct CDR3 sequences; about 18% of them occurred a single time. The ten largest clones capture approximately 4.3% of the sample. Sample: blood, either unsorted or a sorted T cell fraction (not recorded which). These receptors were taken from a male donor aged 5-29 years with ankylosing spondylitis or in good health (not recorded which). Donor details come from another sample of the same person, matched by shared clones.

This clonotype was observed many times. The CDR3, as DNA: TGTGCCAGCAGCCGACGGACAGGGGCGATGTGGGCCCAGTACTTC. As protein: CASSRRTGAMWAQYF. The V and J genes are TRBV2 and TRBJ2-5, with 9 bases identical to TRBD1. The CDR3 length is 15 residues. Germline V CDR1 and CDR2: SNHLY, FYNNEI. The trim removed 6 bases at V and 9 bases at J, leaving 14 bases unmatched. Using reference TRBV2 and TRBJ2-5 for the parts outside the CDR3, the full variable domain is EPEVTQTPSHQVTQMGQEVILRCVPISNHLYFYWYRQILGQKVEFLVSFYNNEISEKSEIFDDQFSVERPDGSNFTLKIRSTKLEDSAMYFCASSRRTGAMWAQYFGPGTRLLVL.

This clonotype was seen many times. V and J are TRBV20-1 and TRBJ2-3, with 8 bases identical to TRBD2. Per germline, CDR1 DFQATT and CDR2 SNEGSKA (reference sequence). V shed 7 bases and J 8 bases; nucleotides not matched to a gene: 8. The length of the CDR3 is 12 residues. The CDR3 loop reads CSVGTRGGTQYF. CDR3 DNA: TGCAGTGTTGGGACTAGGGGGGGTACGCAGTATTTT.

The chain uses TRBV29-1 and TRBJ2-7; 7 bases are a match to TRBD1. The CDR3 consists of 13 residues. V trimming: 3 bases; J trimming: 0 bases; junction bases outside the gene matches: 2. Germline V gene lookup returns CDR1 SQVTM and CDR2 ANQGSEA. The CDR3 spells CSVDGDSSYEQYF. The CDR3 DNA reads as TGCAGCGTTGATGGGGACAGCTCCTACGAGCAGTACTTC.

The V gene is TRBV18, the J gene TRBJ2-7; 8 bases line up with TRBD1. The CDR3 consists of 13 residues. V dropped 2 bases and J dropped 5; count of bases not matched to a gene: 2. Germline CDR1 reads KGHSH; CDR2 reads LQKENI. CDR3 sequence: CASSPGQGNEQYV. The CDR3 nucleotides read TGTGCCAGCTCACCAGGACAGGGTAACGAGCAGTACGTC.

This clonotype was detected many times. CDR3 DNA sequence: TGTGCCATCAGTGCTTCGACAGGACCCTACGAGCAGTACTTC. The encoded protein is CAISASTGPYEQYF. J is TRBJ2-7 and V is TRBV10-3; TRBD1 is a possible D gene (6 bases). Germline assignment: CDR1 ENHRY and CDR2 SYGVKD. V lost 4 bases, J lost 2 bases, and 12 bases lay in between. The CDR3 covers 14 residues.

This clonotype occurred many times. The rearrangement uses TRBV5-1 and TRBJ1-4; the match to TRBD1 covers 8 bases. The V gene end was trimmed by 4 bases and the J gene end by 0 bases; junction bases not matched to a gene: 5. The CDR3 loop spans 16 amino acids. Germline V CDR1 and CDR2: SGHRS, YFSETQ. The CDR3 region is CASSTLTGATNEKLFF. CDR3 DNA sequence: TGCGCCAGCAGCACCTTGACAGGGGCAACTAATGAAAAACTGTTTTTT.

This chain links TRBV20-1 with TRBJ2-3, with D uncertain. The CDR3 consists of 14 residues. The V and J ends lost 0 bases and 1 base respectively, with 8 bases between them. Looked up from germline, CDR1 is DFQATT and CDR2 is SNEGSKA (reference sequence). The CDR3 here is CSARDVRGTDTQYF. The CDR3 nucleotides read TGCAGTGCTAGAGATGTAAGAGGCACAGATACGCAGTATTTT.

This clonotype was recorded at least ten times. The chain uses TRBV27 and TRBJ2-3; D is possibly TRBD2 (5 bases). V was shortened by 6 bases and J by 0 bases, with 16 bases between the two germline ends. This CDR3 contains 16 residues. The germline CDR1 and CDR2 sequences are MNHEY and SMNVEV (reference sequence). The CDR3 region has the DNA TGTGCCAGCAGAAAAGGCGGCGGACTTAGCACAGATACGCAGTATTTT. Its translation is CASRKGGGLSTDTQYF.

The V and J genes are TRBV11-3 and TRBJ2-5, with D uncertain. V lost 1 base and J lost 3, with 6 bases in between. This CDR3 contains 13 residues. Germline V CDR1 and CDR2: SGHNT, YENEEA. The CDR3 sequence is CASSLAVKETQYF. The CDR3, as DNA: TGTGCCAGCAGCTTAGCCGTGAAAGAGACCCAGTACTTC.

This chain uses TRBV12-5 with TRBJ2-7; D might be TRBD2 (5 bases). V was clipped by 5 bases and J by 3 bases, with 23 bases between them. Germline V gives CDR1 LGHNT, CDR2 FRNRAP. This CDR3 comprises 17 residues. CDR3 DNA: TGTGCTAGTGGTCCACTTCTACGCCCGTGGCGGGTCTACGAGCAGTACGTC. Translation: CASGPLLRPWRVYEQYV.